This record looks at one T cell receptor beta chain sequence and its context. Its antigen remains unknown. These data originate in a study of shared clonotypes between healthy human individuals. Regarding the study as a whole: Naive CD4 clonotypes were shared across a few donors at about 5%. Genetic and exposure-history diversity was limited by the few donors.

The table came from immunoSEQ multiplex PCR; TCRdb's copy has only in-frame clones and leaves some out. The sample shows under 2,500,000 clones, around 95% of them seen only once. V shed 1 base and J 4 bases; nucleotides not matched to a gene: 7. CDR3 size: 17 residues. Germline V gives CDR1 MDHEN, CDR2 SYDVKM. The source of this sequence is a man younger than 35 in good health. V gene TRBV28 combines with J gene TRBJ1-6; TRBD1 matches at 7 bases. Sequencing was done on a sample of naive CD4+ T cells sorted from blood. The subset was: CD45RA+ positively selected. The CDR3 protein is CASSLSGGGAYNSPLHF. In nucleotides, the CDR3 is TGTGCCAGCAGTTTATCGGGAGGGGGCGCTTATAATTCACCCCTCCACTTT.